The rows below give T cell receptor beta chains drawn from one sample of a study of blood T cells in healthy people across ages. One entry per CDR3 protein, called by TCRdb with MiXCR from the 5' RACE reads. The table has around 1,000,000 distinct CDR3 sequences, approximately 25% seen once. The same data also went into a second study, on T cells of mothers and their children.

Sequenced material: blood. The receptors were gathered from a girl aged 2 to 10 in good health. The CDR3 runs from the conserved cysteine through the conserved F or W. D genes are given only for firm matches. Clone size is given for some rows only: seen once, a few or many times, or a class if the clone is expanded.

v_gene: TRBV10-3
abundance: few
d_gene: -
j_gene: TRBJ2-7
CDR3nt: TGTGCCATCAGTGATTCCCCGGGGACATTGAACGAGCAGTACTTC
CDR3aa: CAISDSPGTLNEQYF

v_gene: TRBV7-6
abundance: -
d_gene: TRBD1
j_gene: TRBJ2-1
CDR3nt: TGTGCCAGCAGCTTGGCCGAGGACAGGGTGGGGTCAGATGAGCAGTTCTTC
CDR3aa: CASSLAEDRVGSDEQFF

v_gene: TRBV4-3
abundance: few
d_gene: TRBD2
j_gene: TRBJ2-3
CDR3nt: TGCGCCAGCAGCCAAGGTCCCCTAGCGGGGCCCACAGATACGCAGTATTTT
CDR3aa: CASSQGPLAGPTDTQYF

v_gene: TRBV4-3
abundance: few
d_gene: -
j_gene: TRBJ1-4
CDR3nt: TGCGCCAGCAGCTATAACACGGAACTGTTTTTT
CDR3aa: CASSYNTELFF

v_gene: TRBV7-3
abundance: -
d_gene: TRBD2
j_gene: TRBJ2-5
CDR3nt: TGTGCCAGCAGCCCTTCTAGCGGGGGGGCAGGGACCCAGTACTTC
CDR3aa: CASSPSSGGAGTQYF

v_gene: TRBV4-2
abundance: few
d_gene: -
j_gene: TRBJ2-7
CDR3nt: TGTGCCAGCAGCCAAGATTGGACGCGGGGTTCCTACGAGCAGTACTTC
CDR3aa: CASSQDWTRGSYEQYF

v_gene: TRBV7-9
abundance: -
d_gene: TRBD1
j_gene: TRBJ1-4
CDR3nt: TGTGCCAGCAGCTTTACCGGGACAGAGAATGAAAAACTGTTTTTT
CDR3aa: CASSFTGTENEKLFF

v_gene: TRBV23-1
abundance: few
d_gene: TRBD1
j_gene: TRBJ1-5
CDR3nt: TGCGCCAGCAGGGGACAGGGGGGCAATCAGCCCCAGCATTTT
CDR3aa: CASRGQGGNQPQHF

v_gene: TRBV5-6
abundance: -
d_gene: -
j_gene: TRBJ2-5
CDR3nt: TGTGCCAGCAGCTTGGCGGCTAGCGAAGAGACCCAGTACTTC
CDR3aa: CASSLAASEETQYF

v_gene: TRBV4-2
abundance: -
d_gene: -
j_gene: TRBJ2-1
CDR3nt: TGTGCCAGCAGCCAATGGGCGGGGGCCAATGAGCAGTTCTTC
CDR3aa: CASSQWAGANEQFF

v_gene: TRBV6-2/TRBV6-3
abundance: -
d_gene: -
j_gene: TRBJ2-1
CDR3nt: TGTGCCAGCAGAATGACAGATATCTCCTACAATGAGCAGTTCTTC
CDR3aa: CASRMTDISYNEQFF

v_gene: TRBV7-9
abundance: few
d_gene: TRBD1
j_gene: TRBJ2-2
CDR3nt: TGTGCCAGCAGCTGGGGACAGGGGGCAGGTACCGGGGAGCTGTTTTTT
CDR3aa: CASSWGQGAGTGELFF

v_gene: TRBV4-1
abundance: few
d_gene: -
j_gene: TRBJ2-5
CDR3nt: TGCGCCAGCAGCCTCACGGGACTTCCGGAGACCCAGTACTTC
CDR3aa: CASSLTGLPETQYF

v_gene: TRBV6-2/TRBV6-3
abundance: -
d_gene: -
j_gene: TRBJ2-3
CDR3nt: TGTGCCAGCAGTTACTTCGGGGGAAGCACAGATACGCAGTATTTT
CDR3aa: CASSYFGGSTDTQYF

v_gene: TRBV9
abundance: few
d_gene: TRBD2
j_gene: TRBJ2-7
CDR3nt: TGTGCCAGCAGCGTAGGCAGGGCGGGGGGGCAGTACTTC
CDR3aa: CASSVGRAGGQYF

v_gene: TRBV29-1
abundance: -
d_gene: -
j_gene: TRBJ1-4
CDR3nt: TGCAGCGTTGTAGAGGGCTTTTATGAAAAACTGTTTTTT
CDR3aa: CSVVEGFYEKLFF

v_gene: TRBV27
abundance: -
d_gene: -
j_gene: TRBJ1-1
CDR3nt: TGTGCCAGCAGTTTCAGCGAGACAGGGAACACTGAAGCTTTCTTT
CDR3aa: CASSFSETGNTEAFF

v_gene: TRBV28
abundance: few
d_gene: TRBD2
j_gene: TRBJ2-5
CDR3nt: TGTGCCACCGGAGGGGAACTTGGCGGGGGAGAGACCCAGTACTTC
CDR3aa: CATGGELGGGETQYF

v_gene: TRBV4-3
abundance: -
d_gene: TRBD1
j_gene: TRBJ2-7
CDR3nt: TGCGCCAGCAGCCAGGCCGGGACAGGGCCTTACGAGCAGTACTTC
CDR3aa: CASSQAGTGPYEQYF

v_gene: TRBV12-3/TRBV12-4
abundance: -
d_gene: TRBD2
j_gene: TRBJ2-3
CDR3nt: TGTGCCAGCAGGCTTGGGACTATCCGAGGGGATACGCAGTATTTT
CDR3aa: CASRLGTIRGDTQYF

v_gene: TRBV6-1
abundance: -
d_gene: TRBD1
j_gene: TRBJ1-1
CDR3nt: TGTGCCAGCAGCCTCCGAGACAGGGTAGCCATGAACACTGAAGCTTTCTTT
CDR3aa: CASSLRDRVAMNTEAFF

v_gene: TRBV7-2
abundance: -
d_gene: TRBD1
j_gene: TRBJ2-5
CDR3nt: TGTGCCAGCAGTTTAGCGCTGGGGACAGAAGAGACCCAGTACTTC
CDR3aa: CASSLALGTEETQYF

v_gene: TRBV24-1
abundance: -
d_gene: -
j_gene: TRBJ2-1
CDR3nt: TGTGCCACCAGTGATTTGCGCGGGAACTCCTACAATGAGCAGTTCTTC
CDR3aa: CATSDLRGNSYNEQFF

v_gene: TRBV6-5
abundance: once
d_gene: TRBD1
j_gene: TRBJ2-1
CDR3nt: TGTGCCAGCAGCTCCACGACAGGGAATGAGCAGTTCTTC
CDR3aa: CASSSTTGNEQFF

v_gene: TRBV10-3
abundance: few
d_gene: -
j_gene: TRBJ2-7
CDR3nt: TGTGCCATCAGTGAGGCAGGGAGGACGGACGAGCAGTACTTC
CDR3aa: CAISEAGRTDEQYF

v_gene: TRBV15
abundance: few
d_gene: -
j_gene: TRBJ2-7
CDR3nt: TGTGCCACCAGCCTGGGGGACCACTACGAGCAGTACTTC
CDR3aa: CATSLGDHYEQYF

v_gene: TRBV20-1
abundance: -
d_gene: -
j_gene: TRBJ2-7
CDR3nt: TGCAGTGCTAGTGACAGAGGGTCCTACGAGCAGTACTTC
CDR3aa: CSASDRGSYEQYF

v_gene: TRBV29-1
abundance: once
d_gene: -
j_gene: TRBJ2-1
CDR3nt: TGCAGCGTGCCCACGGGTAGGGGACCCCCCACGGGTGCGCAGTTCTTC
CDR3aa: CSVPTGRGPPTGAQFF

v_gene: TRBV4-1
abundance: few
d_gene: TRBD2
j_gene: TRBJ2-3
CDR3nt: TGCGCCAGCAGAACCGATCCTAGCGGGTGGGAGACAGATACGCAGTATTTT
CDR3aa: CASRTDPSGWETDTQYF

v_gene: TRBV10-3
abundance: few
d_gene: -
j_gene: TRBJ2-1
CDR3nt: TGTGCTATCAGCCCCTCAGGGGAGCAGTTCTTC
CDR3aa: CAISPSGEQFF

v_gene: TRBV11-2
abundance: -
d_gene: -
j_gene: TRBJ2-3
CDR3nt: TGTGCCAGCAGCCCTAGGGAGCCCTTGCGCACAGATACGCAGTATTTT
CDR3aa: CASSPREPLRTDTQYF

v_gene: TRBV20-1
abundance: few
d_gene: -
j_gene: TRBJ2-4
CDR3nt: TGCAGTGCTAGAGATATAAGGGGGGGGGCCAAAAACATTCAGTACTTC
CDR3aa: CSARDIRGGAKNIQYF

v_gene: TRBV10-3
abundance: few
d_gene: -
j_gene: TRBJ1-1
CDR3nt: TGTGCCATCGGGTCGCGGCCGGGGGGCACTGAAGCTTTCTTT
CDR3aa: CAIGSRPGGTEAFF

v_gene: TRBV4-1
abundance: -
d_gene: TRBD1
j_gene: TRBJ2-7
CDR3nt: TGCGCCAGCAGCCTAGGACCGGGACAGGGGTCCTACGAGCAGTACTTC
CDR3aa: CASSLGPGQGSYEQYF

v_gene: TRBV2
abundance: few
d_gene: -
j_gene: TRBJ1-1
CDR3nt: TGTGCCAGCAGTGAAGAAGACACAAAGGCTTTCTTT
CDR3aa: CASSEEDTKAFF

v_gene: TRBV6-1
abundance: few
d_gene: TRBD1
j_gene: TRBJ2-5
CDR3nt: TGTGCCAGCAGTGGGTTGGGGGACAGGGGATGGGAGACCCAGTACTTC
CDR3aa: CASSGLGDRGWETQYF

v_gene: TRBV5-5
abundance: -
d_gene: -
j_gene: TRBJ2-5
CDR3nt: TGTGCCAGCAGAGCTGCGGAGACCCAGTACTTC
CDR3aa: CASRAAETQYF

v_gene: TRBV7-2
abundance: few
d_gene: TRBD1
j_gene: TRBJ1-2
CDR3nt: TGTGCCAGCAGCCCGGTGCGACAGGGCCTGGATGGCTACACCTTC
CDR3aa: CASSPVRQGLDGYTF

v_gene: TRBV25-1
abundance: few
d_gene: -
j_gene: TRBJ1-4
CDR3nt: TGTGCCAGCAGTGATCGAAGGTTTGGTGAAAAACTGTTTTTT
CDR3aa: CASSDRRFGEKLFF

v_gene: TRBV2
abundance: few
d_gene: TRBD2
j_gene: TRBJ2-7
CDR3nt: TGTGCCAGCAGTAACCTCCTAGCGGGAGATCACTTC
CDR3aa: CASSNLLAGDHF

v_gene: TRBV6-5
abundance: -
d_gene: -
j_gene: TRBJ2-1
CDR3nt: TGTGCCAGCAGTACTAGTACTCGGGGGCAGTTCTTC
CDR3aa: CASSTSTRGQFF

v_gene: TRBV4-3
abundance: -
d_gene: -
j_gene: TRBJ2-5
CDR3nt: TGCGCCAGCAGCCCGCGGACTGGTACAGAGACCCAGTACTTC
CDR3aa: CASSPRTGTETQYF

v_gene: TRBV28
abundance: -
d_gene: -
j_gene: TRBJ2-7
CDR3nt: TGTGCCAGTACCTTGACGGGGCATCCCTACGAGCAGTACTTC
CDR3aa: CASTLTGHPYEQYF

v_gene: TRBV6-1
abundance: few
d_gene: TRBD2
j_gene: TRBJ2-5
CDR3nt: TGTGCCAGCAGCCCAGGACTAGCGGGGTTCGAAGAGACCCAGTACTTC
CDR3aa: CASSPGLAGFEETQYF

v_gene: TRBV2
abundance: few
d_gene: -
j_gene: TRBJ2-3
CDR3nt: TGTGCCAGCAGTGAGAGGAGGGGCACAGATACGCAGTATTTT
CDR3aa: CASSERRGTDTQYF

v_gene: TRBV5-1
abundance: -
d_gene: -
j_gene: TRBJ2-5
CDR3nt: TGCGCCAGCAGCTCGGAACAGGGTTGGGAGACCCAGTACTTC
CDR3aa: CASSSEQGWETQYF

v_gene: TRBV9
abundance: -
d_gene: TRBD1
j_gene: TRBJ1-5
CDR3nt: TGTGCCAGCAGCGTTCGGAACCAGACGGGACAGCTTAATCAGCCCCAGCATTTT
CDR3aa: CASSVRNQTGQLNQPQHF